A selection of T cell receptor beta chains follows, all from one sample in a study of blood T cell repertoires in COVID-19. Method: immunoSEQ multiplex PCR; TCRdb's copy keeps in-frame clones and lacks some. The data contain roughly 290,000 clones, 75% to 95% of them singletons. The sequencing sample was made of peripheral blood. The receptor source for this set is a woman aged 25 to 39 with COVID-19, enrolled during active disease. Both conserved end residues are part of each CDR3. Each record gives: D gene, J gene, V gene, clone size, CDR3 DNA, CDR3 protein. A D gene is named only where the DNA matches it firmly. Size is omitted from some rows. Given values are once, few, many or a class for expanded clones.

.	TRBJ2-1	TRBV12-1	.	TGTGCCAGCAGCTTTACTAGCGGGACCAATGAGCAGTTCTTC	CASSFTSGTNEQFF
.	TRBJ2-7	TRBV7-2	.	TGTGCCAGCAGCCGCCGACAGACTGAGGTCTACGAGCAGTACTTC	CASSRRQTEVYEQYF
.	TRBJ1-2	TRBV7-8	.	TGTGCCAGCAGCTTAGTGGGCGGGAGGGGAGCTAACTATGGCTACACCTTC	CASSLVGGRGANYGYTF
.	TRBJ1-6	TRBV14	once	TGTGCCAGCAGCCAAGATTACCAGGGTTTTAATTCACCCCTCCACTTT	CASSQDYQGFNSPLHF
.	TRBJ1-1	TRBV6-5	.	TGTGCCAGCAGTTACACCTACAGGGCCGCTCTTGAAGCTTTCTTT	CASSYTYRAALEAFF
TRBD2	TRBJ2-3	TRBV7-8	.	TGTGCCAGCAGCTTGTTGGGACTAGATTCAGATACGCAGTATTTT	CASSLLGLDSDTQYF
TRBD2	TRBJ2-1	TRBV2	.	TGTGCCAGCAACTTTCGGGGGGGGAATGAGCAGTTCTTC	CASNFRGGNEQFF
.	TRBJ1-4	TRBV19	.	TGTGCCAGTAGTATCCGTAATGAAAAACTGTTTTTT	CASSIRNEKLFF
.	TRBJ1-5	TRBV5-1	.	TGCGCCAGCAGCTTACCAGGACTCAATCAGCCCCAGCATTTT	CASSLPGLNQPQHF
.	TRBJ2-5	TRBV11-2	.	TGTGCCAGCAGCCGGGGGACAGCACAGGAGACCCAGTACTTC	CASSRGTAQETQYF
.	TRBJ1-1	TRBV11-2	.	TGTGCCAGCAGCTCCCCCCGAGAGGTTGAAGCTTTCTTT	CASSSPREVEAFF
.	TRBJ1-1	TRBV14	.	TGTGCCAGCAGCCTACGTACAGGGAGGGACACTGAAGCTTTCTTT	CASSLRTGRDTEAFF
TRBD1	TRBJ2-7	TRBV28	.	TGTGCCAGCAGTTTGGGGTGGACAGGGGGCGGCCTATCCTTCTACGAGCAGTACTTC	CASSLGWTGGGLSFYEQYF
TRBD2	TRBJ2-1	TRBV29-1	.	TGCAGCGTTGAATCGCTAGCGGAAGATTACAATGAGCAGTTCTTC	CSVESLAEDYNEQFF
TRBD1	TRBJ1-1	TRBV6-5	.	TGTGCCAGCAGAGTAGACAGGGTGGTCACTGAAGCTTTCTTT	CASRVDRVVTEAFF
.	TRBJ2-3	TRBV5-1	.	TGCGCCAGCGGAACTAGCAGCACAGATACGCAGTATTTT	CASGTSSTDTQYF
.	TRBJ1-1	TRBV14	once	TGTGCCAGCAGCCCCAGACCGGGCACTGAAGCTTTCTTT	CASSPRPGTEAFF
.	TRBJ2-2	TRBV2	.	TGCGTACCCTCCGCTAGCCAGGCTAGCGGGGAGCTGTTTTTT	CVPSASQASGELFF
.	TRBJ2-2	TRBV6-4	.	TGTGCCAGCAGCCGCGGGATCGACACCGGGGAGCTGTTTTTT	CASSRGIDTGELFF
.	TRBJ1-2	TRBV6-5	.	TGTGCCAGCAGTTACTCGACGGGGGAGATCTATGGCTACACCTTC	CASSYSTGEIYGYTF
TRBD1	TRBJ1-2	TRBV27	once	TGTGCCAGCAGTTCCTCGACAGGGGGTGATGGCTACACCTTC	CASSSSTGGDGYTF
.	TRBJ2-7	TRBV5-1	.	TGCGCCAGCAGCTTTTACGGGAGCTCCTACGAGCAGTACTTC	CASSFYGSSYEQYF
.	TRBJ1-5	TRBV25-1	.	TGTGCCAGCAGTGTTGGGCTTCAGGGGCCCCAGCATTTT	CASSVGLQGPQHF
TRBD1	TRBJ1-6	TRBV4-3	.	TGCGCCAGCAGCCAAGGACAGGGTGGAAATTCACCCCTCCACTTT	CASSQGQGGNSPLHF
TRBD2	TRBJ2-7	TRBV15	.	TGTGCCACCAGCAGGGGGATGACTAGCGGGAGCTACGAGCAGTACTTC	CATSRGMTSGSYEQYF
TRBD1	TRBJ1-5	TRBV19	.	TGTGCCAGTAGTATGATGGGACAGGGAAATCAGCCCCAGCATTTT	CASSMMGQGNQPQHF
.	TRBJ2-6	TRBV30	.	TGTGCCTGGAGTGTATTGGGGGCGGCTGGGGCCAACGTCCTGACTTTC	CAWSVLGAAGANVLTF
TRBD2	TRBJ2-3	TRBV7-8	few	TGTGCCAGCAGCTTAGTGCGCGGTCGGCCGGGACTAGCGCGTACAGATACGCAGTATTTT	CASSLVRGRPGLARTDTQYF
.	TRBJ2-5	TRBV2	.	TGTGCCAGGCAGGGCCCCCGGATTCGGACCCAGTACTTC	CARQGPRIRTQYF
.	TRBJ1-1	TRBV6-2/TRBV6-3	.	TGTGCCAGCAGTTACGCAGGGGAGAACACTGAAGCTTTCTTT	CASSYAGENTEAFF
.	TRBJ2-2	TRBV13	.	TGTGCCAGCAGCCTAAGTAAAAGGATGGAGGGCGGGGAGCTGTTTTTT	CASSLSKRMEGGELFF
TRBD2	TRBJ2-7	TRBV7-3	.	TGTGCCAGCAGCTCGGGACTAGCGGATAACTACGAGCAGTACTTC	CASSSGLADNYEQYF
.	TRBJ2-1	TRBV20-1	.	TGCAGTGCTAGCTTGAGCGAGCAGTTCTTC	CSASLSEQFF
TRBD1	TRBJ1-4	TRBV19	.	TGTGCCAGTAGAGGACAGGCTGGAAGGGAAAAACTGTTTTTT	CASRGQAGREKLFF
TRBD2	TRBJ2-2	TRBV19	.	TGTGCCAGTAGTATGGGAGGGACCGGGGAGCTGTTTTTT	CASSMGGTGELFF
.	TRBJ1-6	TRBV5-8	.	TGTGCCAGCAGCTTGGGAGGGAATAATTCACCCCTCCACTTT	CASSLGGNNSPLHF
.	TRBJ2-1	TRBV7-2	.	TGTGCCAGCAGCCCAGTGGTAGGAGGGTATAATGAGCAGTTCTTC	CASSPVVGGYNEQFF
TRBD1	TRBJ1-5	TRBV6-5	.	TGTGCCAGCAGGGCTACAGGGGTAGGCCAGCCCCAGCATTTT	CASRATGVGQPQHF
.	TRBJ1-2	TRBV7-9	.	TGTGCCAGCAGCTTAGATGACAGTTTTTTCTATGGCTACACCTTC	CASSLDDSFFYGYTF
.	TRBJ2-2	TRBV30	.	TGTGCCTGGAGTTTGGGACACAACACCGGGGAGCTGTTTTTT	CAWSLGHNTGELFF
TRBD1	TRBJ1-1	TRBV19	.	TGTGCCAGTAGTTTAGTCGGGACAGTGAACACTGAAGCTTTCTTT	CASSLVGTVNTEAFF
.	TRBJ1-1	TRBV7-2	.	TGTGCCAGCAGCTTAGCGGGGCGGAACACTGAAGCTTTCTTT	CASSLAGRNTEAFF
.	TRBJ1-4	TRBV2	.	TGTGCCAGCAGCGGACAGACAGCCAGTAATGAAAAACTGTTTTTT	CASSGQTASNEKLFF
.	TRBJ1-2	TRBV29-1	.	TGCGGAGGCAGGAGGCCCCCCTATGGCTACACCTTC	CGGRRPPYGYTF
.	TRBJ1-1	TRBV19	.	TGTGCCAGTACGCCAGGGCCATGGAACACTGAAGCTTTCTTT	CASTPGPWNTEAFF
TRBD1	TRBJ1-5	TRBV6-2/TRBV6-3	.	TGTGCCAGCAGTACTTACAGGGGGCAGCCCCAGCATTTT	CASSTYRGQPQHF
TRBD1	TRBJ1-1	TRBV5-5	.	TGTGCCACACAGGGGGCCACTGAAGCTTTCTTT	CATQGATEAFF
TRBD2	TRBJ2-5	TRBV3-1/TRBV3-2	.	TGTGCCAGCAGCCGCGGGGGGCGGGGAGAGACCCAGTACTTC	CASSRGGRGETQYF
.	TRBJ2-7	TRBV19	.	TGTGCCAGTAGTCCGGCCGCAGGCGCCTACGAGCAGTACTTC	CASSPAAGAYEQYF
.	TRBJ2-2	TRBV28	.	TGTGCCAGCAGTTTCGGAACAGGGTACACCGGGGAGCTGTTTTTT	CASSFGTGYTGELFF